This is a list of T cell receptor beta chains from one sample in a study of ipilimumab plus nivolumab after autologous stem cell transplantation. The table came from immunoSEQ multiplex PCR; TCRdb's copy has only in-frame clones and leaves some out. Among 15,000 or so clones listed, roughly 70% were seen once. The sequenced sample was PBMCs, obtained in a trial of ipilimumab plus nivolumab as post-transplant consolidation. These receptors all come from a male donor with diffuse large B-cell lymphoma. Both conserved end residues are part of each CDR3. A D gene is named only where the DNA matches it firmly. Clone size is shown for a subset of rows, as once, few, many or a class of expanded clone.

clone_size: few
d_call: .
v_call: TRBV15
j_call: TRBJ2-7
cdr3_nt: TGTGCCACCAGCAGTGGGGGGACCTGGGGCGAGCAGTACTTC
cdr3_aa: CATSSGGTWGEQYF

clone_size: .
d_call: .
v_call: TRBV15
j_call: TRBJ1-2
cdr3_nt: TGTGCCACCAGCAGAGATCTTTCCCCAAACTATGGCTACACCTTC
cdr3_aa: CATSRDLSPNYGYTF

clone_size: .
d_call: TRBD1
v_call: TRBV28
j_call: TRBJ2-1
cdr3_nt: TGTGCCAGCAGCCCCAGCGGACAGGGGAAAGATGAGCAGTTCTTC
cdr3_aa: CASSPSGQGKDEQFF

clone_size: few
d_call: TRBD1
v_call: TRBV27
j_call: TRBJ2-2
cdr3_nt: TGTGCCAGCAGTCGCCACCAGGGGGCGAAAAGTACCGGGGAGCTGTTTTTT
cdr3_aa: CASSRHQGAKSTGELFF

clone_size: .
d_call: TRBD1
v_call: TRBV18
j_call: TRBJ2-3
cdr3_nt: TGTGCCAGCTCACCCGGGACAGGGACAAGGGATACGCAGTATTTT
cdr3_aa: CASSPGTGTRDTQYF

clone_size: .
d_call: .
v_call: TRBV6-6
j_call: TRBJ2-3
cdr3_nt: TGTGCCAGCAGCCCTAGGCGGCCCACAGATACGCAGTATTTT
cdr3_aa: CASSPRRPTDTQYF

clone_size: .
d_call: .
v_call: TRBV15
j_call: TRBJ2-7
cdr3_nt: TGTGCCACCAGCAGAGGAGGGGACTCCTACGAGCAGTACTTC
cdr3_aa: CATSRGGDSYEQYF

clone_size: .
d_call: .
v_call: TRBV6-5
j_call: TRBJ1-1
cdr3_nt: TGTGCCAGCAGTCTAGGACTGGGAAACACTGAAGCTTTCTTT
cdr3_aa: CASSLGLGNTEAFF

clone_size: .
d_call: TRBD2
v_call: TRBV19
j_call: TRBJ2-2
cdr3_nt: TGTGCCAGTAGAATGGGGTTTATAAACCCGGTAGCGGGAGGCCCGAACACCGGGGAGCTGTTTTTT
cdr3_aa: CASRMGFINPVAGGPNTGELFF

clone_size: .
d_call: .
v_call: TRBV30
j_call: TRBJ1-1
cdr3_nt: TGTGCCTTACGGGTGGGGACTGAAGCTTTCTTT
cdr3_aa: CALRVGTEAFF

clone_size: .
d_call: .
v_call: TRBV29-1
j_call: TRBJ2-1
cdr3_nt: TGCAGCGTTGATGATGTCCTAGGGTGGTTCTTC
cdr3_aa: CSVDDVLGWFF

clone_size: medium-sized
d_call: .
v_call: TRBV2
j_call: TRBJ1-5
cdr3_nt: TGTGCCAGCACCGACCGGGGGTTTCTTCAGCCCCAGCATTTT
cdr3_aa: CASTDRGFLQPQHF

clone_size: .
d_call: .
v_call: TRBV6-1
j_call: TRBJ2-6
cdr3_nt: TGTGCCAGTGGACTGAACTCTGGGGCCAACGTCCTGACTTTC
cdr3_aa: CASGLNSGANVLTF

clone_size: .
d_call: .
v_call: TRBV4-1
j_call: TRBJ1-1
cdr3_nt: TGCGCCAGCAGCCAAGAGGCGGGATCCCCTGAAGCTTTCTTT
cdr3_aa: CASSQEAGSPEAFF

clone_size: once
d_call: .
v_call: TRBV27
j_call: TRBJ2-5
cdr3_nt: TGTGCCAGCAGTGGGACAGCGGGAGAGACCCAGTACTTC
cdr3_aa: CASSGTAGETQYF

clone_size: .
d_call: .
v_call: TRBV19
j_call: TRBJ1-5
cdr3_nt: TGTGCCAGTAGGATAAGACTTCCAAGCAATCAGCCCCAGCATTTT
cdr3_aa: CASRIRLPSNQPQHF

clone_size: once
d_call: TRBD2
v_call: TRBV6-4
j_call: TRBJ2-1
cdr3_nt: TGTGCCAGCAGTGGGACTAGCGGGGGCAATGAGCAGTTCTTC
cdr3_aa: CASSGTSGGNEQFF

clone_size: .
d_call: .
v_call: TRBV7-3
j_call: TRBJ2-5
cdr3_nt: TGTGCCAGCAGCCCACAGGGGGGGGTACAAGAGACCCAGTACTTC
cdr3_aa: CASSPQGGVQETQYF

clone_size: .
d_call: TRBD1
v_call: TRBV30
j_call: TRBJ2-1
cdr3_nt: TGTGCCTGGAGTGGGGACAGGCAGTACAATGAGCAGTTCTTC
cdr3_aa: CAWSGDRQYNEQFF

clone_size: few
d_call: TRBD1
v_call: TRBV6-5
j_call: TRBJ1-3
cdr3_nt: TGTGCCAGCAGTTACTCGAGGACAGGGACTAGAAACACCATATATTTT
cdr3_aa: CASSYSRTGTRNTIYF